This TCR beta chain was documented in a study of blood T cell repertoires in COVID-19. The overall study: Some COVID-19 samples were acute and others convalescent; all came from the United States, Italy and Spain. The analysed material was cDNA or gDNA that came from T cells, B-cell-depleted T cells, or PBMCs.

There are 15 residues in the CDR3. CDR1 SGHVS and CDR2 FNYEAQ come from the germline V gene. Unmatched junction bases numbered 4, after V lost 1 base and J lost 5 bases. Per the authors' pipeline: Estimation of nucleated cell counts was performed using reference gene primer amplification. Here immunoSEQ multiplex PCR was the method, and the copy in TCRdb shows in-frame clones only, minus some. The D gene and trimming were derived from the DNA, and the V and J assignments and clone size from that table. Here the sample spans about half a million clones, roughly 88% being singletons. The V call is TRBV7-6, the J call TRBJ2-1, with 8 positions matching TRBD2. The sample consisted of peripheral blood. This TCR was sampled from a human donor in a cohort sampled during active COVID-19. This CDR3 is CASSLVPGGHNEQFF. CDR3 sequence (DNA): TGTGCCAGCAGCTTAGTTCCGGGGGGGCACAATGAGCAGTTCTTC.